This T cell receptor beta chain was obtained from a study of blood T cell repertoires in COVID-19. Profiling relied on immunoSEQ multiplex PCR, and the TCRdb table lists in-frame clones only, not all of them. The data contain roughly 100,000 clones, approximately 80% of them singletons. This TCR derives from an elderly man with COVID-19, enrolled during active disease. The sequencing sample was made of peripheral blood.

This chain's CDR3 is CASSWGQGNNNSPLHF. The CDR3 bases are TGTGCCAGCAGTTGGGGACAGGGGAACAATAATTCACCCCTCCACTTT. This sequence joins TRBV6-5 and TRBJ1-6; TRBD1 agrees at 10 bases. Germline V gene sequence: CDR1 MNHEY, CDR2 SVGAGI. The CDR3 covers 16 residues. V lost 4 bases to trimming and J lost 5 bases; unmatched junction nucleotides: 5.